This T cell receptor (beta chain) was documented in a study of blood T cell repertoires in COVID-19. Produced via immunoSEQ multiplex PCR; TCRdb's table is partial and in-frame only. The sample has nearly 95,000 clones, roughly 79% seen once. This clone was detected only a few times. This TCR came from a human donor in a cohort sampled during active COVID-19. The material sequenced was peripheral blood.

The CDR3 DNA reads as TGCGCCAGCAGCTCCAGGGGACAGGCCCAGGGGACCTACGAGCAGTACTTC. Residues: CASSSRGQAQGTYEQYF. This chain uses TRBV5-1 with TRBJ2-7; 8 bases line up with TRBD1. The V gene end was trimmed by 3 bases and the J gene end by 2 bases; junction bases not matched to a gene: 13. The CDR3 sequence is 17 residues long. Germline assignment: CDR1 SGHRS and CDR2 YFSETQ.